This entry concerns a single T cell receptor beta chain. Everyone who took part was about 18 to 90 years old, and they came from about 25 US areas. The data were produced by immunoSEQ multiplex PCR, yet TCRdb's version contains in-frame clones alone and is incomplete. The sample contains approximately 240,000 clones, 87% of which appear only once. CDR1 and CDR2 from the germline V gene are LNHDA and SQIVND (reference sequence). The V and J ends lost 7 bases and 0 bases respectively, with 12 bases between them. CDR3 length: 14 amino acids. The sample is drawn from a study of blood T cell repertoires in COVID-19.

This TCR came from a woman in her 30s with acute COVID-19. The specimen was PBMCs or T cells enriched from blood (not recorded which). This chain links TRBV19 with TRBJ1-2, with D maybe TRBD1 (6 bases). The CDR3 sequence: CASTPRGSNYGYTF. In DNA form, the CDR3 reads TGTGCCAGTACCCCCAGGGGATCTAACTATGGCTACACCTTC.